The 4 T cell receptor beta chains below all came from one sample that was sequenced in a study of T cell changes during pregnancy in multiple sclerosis. Clones were read by immunoSEQ multiplex PCR, and TCRdb kept only the in-frame ones, dropping some. This sample yields 70,000 or so clones, of which about 89% are seen a single time; about 0.45% belongs to the top ten. Source: CD4+ T cells from peripheral blood mononuclear cells, taken before pregnancy. All receptors come from a female donor with multiple sclerosis, enrolled in a pregnancy study.

The V call is TRBV25-1, the J call TRBJ2-5, with 8 nucleotides matching TRBD1. Per germline, CDR1 MGHDK and CDR2 SYGVNS. V lost 8 bases, J lost 5 bases, and 1 base stayed unmatched. The CDR3 length is 11 residues. CDR3 DNA sequence: TGTGCCAGCCGGGACAGGGAGACCCAGTACTTC. This encodes CASRDRETQYF.

This chain joins TRBV5-1 and TRBJ2-5, with 10 bases identical to TRBD2. The germline V gene encodes CDR1 SGHRS and CDR2 YFSETQ. After removal of 4 bases from V and 5 bases from J, the junction contained 8 bases not matched to a gene. This CDR3 contains 15 residues. CDR3 coding DNA: TGCGCCAGCAGCGAGCGGGGGGGCTTCGGTGAGACCCAGTACTTC. Translated, it gives CASSERGGFGETQYF.

V is TRBV6-5 and J is TRBJ2-6; perhaps TRBD1 as D (6 bases). Germline CDR1 and CDR2: MNHEY and SVGAGI. The CDR3 covers 15 residues. V was trimmed by 4 bases and J by 2 bases, leaving 9 bases between them. The CDR3 sequence: CASSSRGPGANVLTF. The CDR3, as DNA: TGTGCCAGCAGTTCCAGGGGCCCTGGGGCCAACGTCCTGACTTTC.

The chain is built from TRBV7-9 and TRBJ1-1; perhaps TRBD1 as D (5 bases). Germline CDR1 and CDR2: SEHNR and FQNEAQ (reference sequence). Trimming removed 5 bases at V and 7 bases at J, with 11 bases between. This CDR3 comprises 12 residues. CDR3 sequence reads: CASSPRQIEAFF. CDR3 nucleotide sequence: TGTGCCAGCAGCCCACGACAGATTGAAGCTTTCTTT.